This TCR beta chain was sequenced during a study of patients and donors after allogeneic stem cell transplantation. TCRdb reprocessed the RT-PCR reads via MiXCR and lists one record per CDR3 protein. The sample lists about 150,000 distinct CDR3 sequences; 30% to 45% were seen once. V was clipped by 5 bases and J by 4 bases, with 10 bases between them. From germline, CDR1 is LNHNV and CDR2 YYDKDF (reference sequence). The CDR3 sequence is 13 residues long. This TCR was recovered from a human donor who was either an allogeneic HSCT recipient or a stem cell or donor lymphocyte infusion donor (not recorded which). It is not recorded whose cells these are; they may come from a transplant donor. The V call is TRBV15, the J call TRBJ2-3, with a tentative D call TRBD1 (6 bases). The sequenced sample was blood, either unsorted or a sorted T cell fraction (not recorded which). The CDR3 sequence: CATSGRQADTQYF. In nucleotides, the CDR3 is TGTGCCACCAGCGGACGACAGGCAGATACGCAGTATTTT.